This T cell receptor (beta chain) was sequenced for a study of blood T cell repertoires in COVID-19 (dated by TCRdb to 2018 to 2021). Study-wide context: Samples covering the acute and convalescent phases of COVID-19 were provided by collaborators in the United States, Italy and Spain. The samples were drawn from two sources: the first 160 participants of the ongoing ImmuneRACE study, and over 950 subjects contributed by 6 global collaborators. Where available, HLA class I and class II types were obtained from metadata supplied by the sample provider rather than from assay-based typing. The prospective study material was composed of cDNA or gDNA derived from T cells, B-cell-depleted T cells, or PBMCs. A de-identified subject ID, COVID-19 status, age in years and sex were almost always included in the sample metadata. A freely available public database, intended as a resource for researchers studying the immune response to SARS-CoV-2, is where the repertoires were released. Subjects who had been exposed to COVID-19, were actively infected with it, or had recovered from it provided the deeply sampled blood TCRbeta repertoires that made up the dataset. Results the study describes overall, beyond this receptor: The quantity of clinical and demographic metadata differed by source and by participant and was supplied without curation.

This clone was found once. What antigen it recognizes has not been identified. No base quality information exists; no much larger clone differs at one position. Another Seattle source contributed samples from volunteer blood donors who had recovered from COVID-19. Each collaborating institution followed its own protocols to collect whole blood in K2EDTA tubes. For TCRbeta analysis, collaborator samples were shipped as frozen whole blood, as isolated PBMCs, or as DNA extracted from either sample type. CDR1 SNHLY and CDR2 FYNNEI are derived from the germline V gene. Trimming removed 4 bases from V and 5 bases from J; the gene matches leave 6 bases unexplained. Inclusive of the bounding cysteine and phenylalanine, the CDR3 is 14 residues long. Solely the CDR3 DNA is kept, with 42 bases framed from the first base. TCRbeta CDR3 regions were amplified from genomic DNA by means of the immunoSEQ Assay, a bias-controlled multiplex PCR. The published analysis was carried out like this. The number of nucleated cells in each sample was estimated from the amplification of reference gene primers within the assay. To quantify the absolute abundance of each unique TCRbeta CDR3 rearrangement, sequence reads were collapsed and filtered. For each sample, productive Simpson clonality was calculated as the square root of Simpson's diversity index across productive rearrangements. This is the immuneACCESS table as TCRdb keeps it, with only in-frame sequences that have V and J called. A part of the clones is gone; compared with another copy, unresolved V genes explain less than half, and the rest is unexplained. Clone size and V and J calls were adopted from that table, with D and trimming inferred from the DNA. The sample contains around 280,000 clones, approximately 86% of them found a single time. The top ten hold 2% to 2.5% of the sample.

This receptor was taken from a woman aged 50 to 65 who had recovered from COVID-19. Sequencing was performed on peripheral blood. The rearrangement combines TRBV2 with TRBJ2-5, with TRBD2 identical over 8 junction bases. The nucleotide sequence reads as follows: TGTGCCAGCAGTGCCATCGGGGGGGCCGAGACCCAGTACTTC. The encoded protein is CASSAIGGAETQYF.